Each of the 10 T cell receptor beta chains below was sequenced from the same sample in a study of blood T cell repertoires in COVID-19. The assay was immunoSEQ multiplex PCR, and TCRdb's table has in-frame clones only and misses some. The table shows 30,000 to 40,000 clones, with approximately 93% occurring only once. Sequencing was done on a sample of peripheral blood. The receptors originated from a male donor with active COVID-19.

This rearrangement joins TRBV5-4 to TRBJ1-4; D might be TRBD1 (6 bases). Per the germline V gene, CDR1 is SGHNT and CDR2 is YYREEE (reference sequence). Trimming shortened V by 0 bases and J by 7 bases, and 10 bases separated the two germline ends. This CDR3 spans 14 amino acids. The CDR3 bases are TGTGCCAGCAGCTTGGCCTTGGACAGTGAAAAACTGTTTTTT. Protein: CASSLALDSEKLFF. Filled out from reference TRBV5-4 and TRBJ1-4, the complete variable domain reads ETGVTQSPTHLIKTRGQQVTLRCSSQSGHNTVSWYQQALGQGPQFIFQYYREEENGRGNFPPRFSGLQFPNYSSELNVNALELDDSALYLCASSLALDSEKLFFGSGTQLSVL.

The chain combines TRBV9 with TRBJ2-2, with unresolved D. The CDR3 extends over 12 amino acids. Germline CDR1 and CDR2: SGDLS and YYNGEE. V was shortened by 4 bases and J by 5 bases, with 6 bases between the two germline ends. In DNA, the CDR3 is TGTGCCAGCAGCCGGGTTACCGGGGAGCTGTTTTTT. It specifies CASSRVTGELFF. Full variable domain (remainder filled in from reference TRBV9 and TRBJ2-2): DSGVTQTPKHLITATGQRVTLRCSPRSGDLSVYWYQQSLDQGLQFLIQYYNGEERAKGNILERFSAQQFPDLHSELNLSSLELGDSALYFCASSRVTGELFFGEGSRLTVL.

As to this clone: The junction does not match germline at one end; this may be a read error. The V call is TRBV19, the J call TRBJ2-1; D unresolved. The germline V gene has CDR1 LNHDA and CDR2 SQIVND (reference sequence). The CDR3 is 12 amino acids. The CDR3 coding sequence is TGTGCCAGTAGTTTAGAAGGCGGCGGGCAGTTCTTC. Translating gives CASSLEGGGQFF.

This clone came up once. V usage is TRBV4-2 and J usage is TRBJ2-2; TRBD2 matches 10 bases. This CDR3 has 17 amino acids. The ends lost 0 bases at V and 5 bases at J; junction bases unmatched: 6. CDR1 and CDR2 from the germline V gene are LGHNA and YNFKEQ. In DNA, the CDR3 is TGTGCCAGCAGCCAAGATGAGGGACTAGCGAGGACCGGGGAGCTGTTTTTT. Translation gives CASSQDEGLARTGELFF.

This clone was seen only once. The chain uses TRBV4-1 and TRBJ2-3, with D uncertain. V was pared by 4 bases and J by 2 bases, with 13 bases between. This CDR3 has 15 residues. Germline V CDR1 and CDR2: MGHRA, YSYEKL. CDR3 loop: CASSRAGQVTDTQYF. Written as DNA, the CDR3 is TGCGCCAGCAGCCGGGCCGGCCAGGTCACAGATACGCAGTATTTT.

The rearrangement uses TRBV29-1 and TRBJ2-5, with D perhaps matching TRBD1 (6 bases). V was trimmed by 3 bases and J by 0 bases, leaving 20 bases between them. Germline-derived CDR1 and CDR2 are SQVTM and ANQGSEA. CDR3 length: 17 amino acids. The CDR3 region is CSVDSVSGERYQETQYF. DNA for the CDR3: TGCAGCGTTGATTCGGTTTCAGGGGAGAGGTACCAAGAGACCCAGTACTTC. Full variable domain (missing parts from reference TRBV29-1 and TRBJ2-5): SAVISQKPSRDICQRGTSLTIQCQVDSQVTMMFWYRQQPGQSLTLIATANQGSEATYESGFVIDKFPISRPNLTFSTLTVSNMSPEDSSIYLCSVDSVSGERYQETQYFGPGTRLLVL.

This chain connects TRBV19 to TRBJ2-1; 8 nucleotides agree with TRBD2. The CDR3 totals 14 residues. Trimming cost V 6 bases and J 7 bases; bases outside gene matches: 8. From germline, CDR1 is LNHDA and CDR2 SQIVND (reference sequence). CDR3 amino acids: CASRNSAGVNEQFF. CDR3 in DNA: TGTGCCAGTAGAAACTCAGCGGGGGTTAATGAGCAGTTCTTC.

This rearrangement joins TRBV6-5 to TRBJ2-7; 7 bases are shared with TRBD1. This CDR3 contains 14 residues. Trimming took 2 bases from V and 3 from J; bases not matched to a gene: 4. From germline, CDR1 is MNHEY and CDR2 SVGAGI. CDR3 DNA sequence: TGTGCCAGCAGTTACGGGGGACAGCTCTACGAGCAGTACTTC. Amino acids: CASSYGGQLYEQYF.

CDR3 in amino acids: CASSLAMGGAFF. In nucleotides, the CDR3 is TGTGCCAGCAGCTTAGCGATGGGAGGCGCTTTCTTT. The chain carries TRBV7-2 and TRBJ1-1, with D unclear. The ends were cut back, 0 bases at V and 11 bases at J, with 10 bases in the middle. The CDR3 runs to 12 residues. Germline values: CDR1 SGHTA, CDR2 FQGNSA.

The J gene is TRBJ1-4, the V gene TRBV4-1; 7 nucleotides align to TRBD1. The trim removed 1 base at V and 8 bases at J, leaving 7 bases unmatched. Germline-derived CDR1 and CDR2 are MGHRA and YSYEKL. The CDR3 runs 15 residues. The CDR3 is CASSQGIAGGEKLFF. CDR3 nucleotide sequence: TGCGCCAGCAGCCAAGGTATCGCAGGGGGAGAAAAACTGTTTTTT.